The T cell receptor beta chain under discussion was sequenced for a study of cytomegalovirus exposure and HLA in healthy donors. Of note for this clone: No antigen is known for it.

V was clipped by 0 bases and J by 3 bases, with 4 bases between them. The CDR3 extends over 13 amino acids. CDR1 SGHNT and CDR2 YYREEE come from the germline V gene (reference sequence). Primers included in the PCR were 60 Vbeta and 13 Jbeta primers. Sequencing was performed with immunoSEQ multiplex PCR; in TCRdb, only in-frame clones are kept and a portion is missing. Among 150,000 to 200,000 clones, around three quarters were seen once, and the ten largest hold 1%. Findings of the study overall: An analysis was carried out later, and it reportedly showed fewer N-insertions in an Asian-associated ancestry cluster than the roughly 670-donor mean.

This sequence originates from a woman between 40 and 50 years old in good health and CMV-seronegative. Sequenced material: PBMCs. The rearrangement uses TRBV5-4 and TRBJ1-5; D call uncertain. This chain's CDR3 is CASSLGANQPQHF. The CDR3 DNA reads as TGTGCCAGCAGCTTGGGGGCCAATCAGCCCCAGCATTTT.